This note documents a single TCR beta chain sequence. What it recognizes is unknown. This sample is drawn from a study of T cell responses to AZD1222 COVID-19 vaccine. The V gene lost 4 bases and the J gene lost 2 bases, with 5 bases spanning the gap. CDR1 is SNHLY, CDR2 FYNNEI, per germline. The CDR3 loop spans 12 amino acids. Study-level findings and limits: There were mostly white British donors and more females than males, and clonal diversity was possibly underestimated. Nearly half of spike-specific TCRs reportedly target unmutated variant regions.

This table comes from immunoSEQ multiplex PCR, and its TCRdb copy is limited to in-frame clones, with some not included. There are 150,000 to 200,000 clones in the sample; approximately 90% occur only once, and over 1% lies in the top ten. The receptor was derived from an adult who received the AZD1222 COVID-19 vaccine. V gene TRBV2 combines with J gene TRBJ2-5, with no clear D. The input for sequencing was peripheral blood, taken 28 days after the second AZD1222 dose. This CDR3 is CASSAPQETQYF. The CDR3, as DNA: TGTGCCAGCAGTGCTCCTCAAGAGACCCAGTACTTC.